This T cell receptor (beta chain) was profiled in a study of metastatic and nonmetastatic thyroid tumors. The overall study: Repertoires from blood and tumor or nodule tissue of malignant and benign thyroid patients were compared. Overall study findings and caveats: Benign nodules reportedly had significantly lower TCR beta diversity than malignant thyroid tumors in blood and tumor.

Thyroid surgery was preceded by no treatment in any patient. Germline V CDR1 and CDR2: SGHRS, YFSETQ. CDR3 length: 13 residues. Under the authors' procedure: A classifier of distant metastasis in papillary thyroid cancer was built from CDR3 differences (across clinicopathological groups). TCRdb re-called the PCR reads through MiXCR. The V and J calls, along with clone size, are taken from TCRdb and not from the paper's own processing. The sample carries about 82,000 clones, around an eighth recorded once. On this clone: Its antigen is unidentified. The junction and the germline gene differ at one end; a read error may be behind it.

This receptor was obtained from a female donor with papillary thyroid cancer or a benign thyroid nodule (not recorded which). Some clones in this sample may be carry-over from other donors' samples. The sequenced sample consisted of tumor tissue. The rearrangement joins TRBV5-1 to TRBJ1-1; no firm D call. The CDR3 sequence: CASSPEAPGEALF. CDR3 nucleotide sequence: TGCGCCAGCAGCCCCGAGGCTCCCGGTGAAGCCTTGTTT. The full variable domain, its missing parts supplied by reference TRBV5-1 and TRBJ1-1, is KAGVTQTPRYLIKTRGQQVTLSCSPISGHRSVSWYQQTPGQGLQFLFEYFSETQRNKGNFPGRFSGRQFSNSRSEMNVSTLELGDSALYLCASSPEAPGEALFGQGTRLTVV.